The present entry profiles one T cell receptor beta chain with its context. Its target is not known. This sample was taken from a study of T cell responses to AZD1222 COVID-19 vaccine. Assay used: immunoSEQ multiplex PCR; TCRdb lists only in-frame clones, some missing. The sample lists under 150,000 clones, about 90% occurring once. Pooling of second doses given at about 4 or about 12 weeks was done. Overall study results and limits: Repertoires were collected only later (after the peak T cell response had occurred). The sample set comprised mostly white British donors with more females, and clonal diversity was possibly underestimated.

CDR1 is MNHEY and CDR2 is SVGAGI in the germline V gene. V lost 2 bases to trimming and J lost 8 bases, with 10 bases between them. The CDR3 covers 13 residues. Here the sequenced sample was peripheral blood, taken 28 days after the second AZD1222 dose. The chain joins TRBV6-5 to TRBJ2-1; TRBD1 might be the D (5 bases). This clonotype was sampled from an adult who received the AZD1222 COVID-19 vaccine. For the CDR3, the DNA is TGTGCCAGCAGTTACCCAGGGTTACATGAGCAGTTCTTC. As protein: CASSYPGLHEQFF.